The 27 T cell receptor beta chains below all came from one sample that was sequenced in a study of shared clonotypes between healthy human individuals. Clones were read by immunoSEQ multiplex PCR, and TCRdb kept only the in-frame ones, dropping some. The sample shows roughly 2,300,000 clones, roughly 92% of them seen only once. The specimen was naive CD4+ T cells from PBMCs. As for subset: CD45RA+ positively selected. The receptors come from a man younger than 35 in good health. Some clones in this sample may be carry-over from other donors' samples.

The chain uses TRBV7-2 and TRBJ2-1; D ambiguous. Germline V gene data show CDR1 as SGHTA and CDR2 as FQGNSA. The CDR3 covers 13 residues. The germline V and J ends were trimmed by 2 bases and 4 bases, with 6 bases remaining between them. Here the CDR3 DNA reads TGTGCCAGCAGCTTAAGCAGATACAATGAGCAGTTCTTC. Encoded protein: CASSLSRYNEQFF. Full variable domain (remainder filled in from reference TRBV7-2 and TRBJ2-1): GAGVSQSPSNKVTEKGKDVELRCDPISGHTALYWYRQSLGQGLEFLIYFQGNSAPDKSGLPSDRFSAERTGGSVSTLTIQRTQQEDSAVYLCASSLSRYNEQFFGPGTRLTVL.

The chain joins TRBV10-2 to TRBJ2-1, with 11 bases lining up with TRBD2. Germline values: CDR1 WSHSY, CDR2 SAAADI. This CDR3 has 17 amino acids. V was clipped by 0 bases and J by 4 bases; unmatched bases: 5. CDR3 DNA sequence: TGCGCCAGCAGTGAGTCGAGACTAGCGGGAACGTACAATGAGCAGTTCTTC. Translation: CASSESRLAGTYNEQFF.

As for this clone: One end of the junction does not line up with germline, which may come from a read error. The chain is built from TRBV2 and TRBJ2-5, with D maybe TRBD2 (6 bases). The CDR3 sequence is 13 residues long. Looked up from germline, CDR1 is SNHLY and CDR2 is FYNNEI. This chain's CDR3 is CATSRRAQETQYF. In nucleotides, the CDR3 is TGTGCCACCAGTAGGAGGGCCCAGGAGACCCAGTACTTC.

CDR3: CASQYASSVVQQYF. DNA of the CDR3: TGTGCCAGTCAATATGCTAGCTCCGTCGTGCAGCAGTACTTC. The chain recombines TRBV6-1 with TRBJ2-7, with D possibly being TRBD2 (5 bases). V was pared by 9 bases and J by 8 bases, with 23 bases between. The CDR3 has 14 residues. Germline V gene data show CDR1 as MNHNS and CDR2 as SASEGT.

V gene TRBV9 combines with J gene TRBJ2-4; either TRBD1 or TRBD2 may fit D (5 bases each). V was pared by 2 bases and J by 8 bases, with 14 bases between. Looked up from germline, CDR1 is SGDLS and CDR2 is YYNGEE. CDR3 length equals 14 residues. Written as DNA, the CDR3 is TGTGCCAGCAGCGTCGCAGGGACCAGCGACATTCAGTACTTC. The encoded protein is CASSVAGTSDIQYF.

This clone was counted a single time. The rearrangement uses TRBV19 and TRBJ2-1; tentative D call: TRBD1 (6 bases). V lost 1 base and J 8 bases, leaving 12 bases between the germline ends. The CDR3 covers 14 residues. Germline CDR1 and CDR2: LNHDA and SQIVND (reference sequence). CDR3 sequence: CASSIGGQGYEQFF. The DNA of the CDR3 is TGTGCCAGTAGTATAGGAGGGCAGGGGTATGAGCAGTTCTTC.

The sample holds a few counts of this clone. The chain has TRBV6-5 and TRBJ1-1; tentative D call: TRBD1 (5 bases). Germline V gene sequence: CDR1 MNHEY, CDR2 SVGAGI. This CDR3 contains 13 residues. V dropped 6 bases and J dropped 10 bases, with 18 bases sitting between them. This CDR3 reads CASRPPGASGAFF. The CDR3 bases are TGTGCCAGCAGGCCCCCCGGGGCGTCGGGAGCTTTCTTT.

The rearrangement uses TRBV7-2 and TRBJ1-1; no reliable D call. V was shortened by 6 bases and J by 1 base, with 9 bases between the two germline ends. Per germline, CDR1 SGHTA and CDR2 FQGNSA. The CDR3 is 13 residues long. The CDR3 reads CASSDEGNTEAFF. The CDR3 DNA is TGTGCCAGCAGTGATGAGGGGAACACTGAAGCTTTCTTT.

The DNA of the CDR3 is TGCGCCAGCAGCCAGGGACAGGGATTCTACAATGAGCAGTTCTTC. It is translated as CASSQGQGFYNEQFF. This chain joins TRBV5-1 and TRBJ2-1; 9 nucleotides line up with TRBD1. The V gene end was trimmed by 4 bases and the J gene end by 3 bases; junction bases not matched to a gene: 5. Germline CDR1 is SGHRS and CDR2 is YFSETQ. The CDR3 totals 15 residues.

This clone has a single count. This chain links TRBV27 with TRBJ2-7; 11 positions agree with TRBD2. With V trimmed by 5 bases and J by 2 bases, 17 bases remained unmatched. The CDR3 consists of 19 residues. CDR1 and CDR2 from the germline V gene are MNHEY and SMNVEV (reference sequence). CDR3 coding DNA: TGTGCCAGCAGTAACCTAGGGACTAGCGGACTAATTACAGCCTACGAGCAGTACTTC. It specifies CASSNLGTSGLITAYEQYF.

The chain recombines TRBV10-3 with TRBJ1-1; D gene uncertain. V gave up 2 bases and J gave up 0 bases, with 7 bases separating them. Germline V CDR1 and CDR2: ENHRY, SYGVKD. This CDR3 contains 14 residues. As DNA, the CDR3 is TGTGCCATCAGTGAGACAGTAATGAACACTGAAGCTTTCTTT. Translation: CAISETVMNTEAFF.

The CDR3: CASSPYPGGSEKLFF. The DNA for the CDR3 is TGTGCCAGCAGCCCCTACCCCGGGGGCAGTGAAAAACTGTTTTTT. The chain is built from TRBV5-5 and TRBJ1-4; perhaps TRBD1 as D (6 bases). Trimming shortened V by 4 bases and J by 7 bases, and 17 bases separated the two germline ends. Germline V gene sequence: CDR1 SGHKS, CDR2 YYEKEE (reference sequence). The CDR3 runs 15 residues.

In DNA, the CDR3 is TGTGCCAGCAGCGTGGGGACTAGCGGGAGATTCACAGATACGCAGTATTTT. Protein: CASSVGTSGRFTDTQYF. The chain employs TRBV5-6 and TRBJ2-3; 14 bases agree with TRBD2. The CDR3 has 17 residues. J gave up 2 bases and V 4 bases, and 6 bases lay outside the gene matches. Germline CDR1 reads SGHDT; CDR2 reads YYEEEE.

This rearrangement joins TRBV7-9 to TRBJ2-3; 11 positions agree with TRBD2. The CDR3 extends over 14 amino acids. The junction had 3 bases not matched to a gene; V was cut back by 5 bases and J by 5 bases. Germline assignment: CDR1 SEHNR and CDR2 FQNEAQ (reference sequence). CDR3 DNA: TGTGCCAGCAGCCCTAGCGGGAGGCTAGATACGCAGTATTTT. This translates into CASSPSGRLDTQYF.

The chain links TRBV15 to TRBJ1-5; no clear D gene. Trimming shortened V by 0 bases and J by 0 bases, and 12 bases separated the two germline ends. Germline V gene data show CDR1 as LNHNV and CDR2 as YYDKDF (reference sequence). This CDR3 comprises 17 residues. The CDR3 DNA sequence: TGTGCCACCAGCAGAGATCTTCGGGATTATAGCAATCAGCCCCAGCATTTT. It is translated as CATSRDLRDYSNQPQHF.

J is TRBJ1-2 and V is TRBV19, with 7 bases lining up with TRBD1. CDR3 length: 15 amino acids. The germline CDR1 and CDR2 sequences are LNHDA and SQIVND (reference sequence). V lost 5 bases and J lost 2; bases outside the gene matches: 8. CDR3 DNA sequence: TGTGCCAGTAGTTCTTTTGGGGGACAGAACTATGGCTACACCTTC. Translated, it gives CASSSFGGQNYGYTF. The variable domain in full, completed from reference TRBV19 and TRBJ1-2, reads DGGITQSPKYLFRKEGQNVTLSCEQNLNHDAMYWYRQDPGQGLRLIYYSQIVNDFQKGDIAEGYSVSREKKESFPLTVTSAQKNPTAFYLCASSSFGGQNYGYTFGSGTRLTVV.

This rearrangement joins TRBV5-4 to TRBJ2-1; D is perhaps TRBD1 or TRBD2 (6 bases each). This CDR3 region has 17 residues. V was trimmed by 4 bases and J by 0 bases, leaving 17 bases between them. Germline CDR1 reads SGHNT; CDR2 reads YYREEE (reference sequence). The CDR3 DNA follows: TGTGCCAGCAGCCCCACGAGGGGGGCGAGCTCCTACAATGAGCAGTTCTTC. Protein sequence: CASSPTRGASSYNEQFF.

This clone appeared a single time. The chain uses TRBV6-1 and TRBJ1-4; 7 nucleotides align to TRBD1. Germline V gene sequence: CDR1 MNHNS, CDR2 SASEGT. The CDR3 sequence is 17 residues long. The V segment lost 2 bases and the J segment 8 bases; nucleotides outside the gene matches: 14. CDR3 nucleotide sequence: TGTGCCAGCAGTGAAAAAGTATGGAAGGGACAGCCAGAAAAACTGTTTTTT. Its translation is CASSEKVWKGQPEKLFF.

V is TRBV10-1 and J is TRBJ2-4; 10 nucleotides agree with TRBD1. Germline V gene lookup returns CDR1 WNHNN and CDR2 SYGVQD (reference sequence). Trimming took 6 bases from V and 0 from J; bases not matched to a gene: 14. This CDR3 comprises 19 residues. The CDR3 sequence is CASSPGQGVPPVAKNIQYF. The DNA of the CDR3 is TGCGCCAGCAGCCCCGGACAGGGGGTTCCCCCAGTAGCCAAAAACATTCAGTACTTC.

The CDR3 region is CSVVDRGLGANVLTF. In DNA, the CDR3 is TGCAGCGTTGTCGACAGGGGGCTCGGGGCCAACGTCCTGACTTTC. The chain joins TRBV29-1 to TRBJ2-6; 10 nucleotides line up with TRBD1. Germline trimming cut 4 bases from V and 4 bases from J; bases unmatched to any gene: 4. Germline V gene data show CDR1 as SQVTM and CDR2 as ANQGSEA. The CDR3 is made up of 15 amino acids. Drawing the rest from reference TRBV29-1 and TRBJ2-6, the complete variable domain is SAVISQKPSRDICQRGTSLTIQCQVDSQVTMMFWYRQQPGQSLTLIATANQGSEATYESGFVIDKFPISRPNLTFSTLTVSNMSPEDSSIYLCSVVDRGLGANVLTFGAGSRLTVL.

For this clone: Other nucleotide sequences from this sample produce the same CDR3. CDR3 sequence: CASSRTSGSYEQYF. The CDR3 nucleotides are TGTGCCAGCAGTCGGACTAGCGGATCCTACGAGCAGTACTTC. The chain employs TRBV6-1 and TRBJ2-7; 10 bases map to TRBD2. The V gene end was trimmed by 5 bases and the J gene end by 1 base; junction bases not matched to a gene: 2. The CDR3 runs to 14 residues. From germline, CDR1 is MNHNS and CDR2 SASEGT.

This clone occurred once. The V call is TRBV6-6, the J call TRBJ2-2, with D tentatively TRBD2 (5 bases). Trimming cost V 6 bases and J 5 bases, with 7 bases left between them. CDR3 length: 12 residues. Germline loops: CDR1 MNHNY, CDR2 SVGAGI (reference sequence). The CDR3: CASRRATGELFF. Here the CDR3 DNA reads TGTGCCAGCAGGAGGGCGACCGGGGAGCTGTTTTTT.

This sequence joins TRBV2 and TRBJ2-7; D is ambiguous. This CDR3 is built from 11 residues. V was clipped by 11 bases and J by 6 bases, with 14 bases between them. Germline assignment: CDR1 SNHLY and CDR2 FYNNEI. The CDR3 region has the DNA TGTGCCTCCAAGGTCTACGCCGAGCAGTACTTC. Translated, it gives CASKVYAEQYF.

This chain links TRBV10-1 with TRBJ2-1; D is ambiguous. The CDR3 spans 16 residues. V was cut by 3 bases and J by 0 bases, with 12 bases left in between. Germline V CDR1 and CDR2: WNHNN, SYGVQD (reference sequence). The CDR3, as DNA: TGCGCCAGCAGTGACCCGGGTCCGAGCTCCTACAATGAGCAGTTCTTC. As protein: CASSDPGPSSYNEQFF.

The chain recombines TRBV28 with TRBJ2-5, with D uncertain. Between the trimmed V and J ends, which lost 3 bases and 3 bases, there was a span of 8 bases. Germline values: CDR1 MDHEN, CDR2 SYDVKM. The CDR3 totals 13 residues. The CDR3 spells CASSFIPEETQYF. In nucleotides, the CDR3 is TGTGCCAGCAGTTTTATTCCCGAAGAGACCCAGTACTTC.

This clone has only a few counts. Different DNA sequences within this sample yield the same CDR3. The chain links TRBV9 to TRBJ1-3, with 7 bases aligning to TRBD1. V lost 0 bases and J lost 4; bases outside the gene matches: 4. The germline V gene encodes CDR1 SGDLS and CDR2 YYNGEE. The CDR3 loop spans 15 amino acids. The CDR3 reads CASSVEGARGNTIYF. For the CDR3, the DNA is TGTGCCAGCAGCGTAGAGGGGGCGCGGGGAAACACCATATATTTT. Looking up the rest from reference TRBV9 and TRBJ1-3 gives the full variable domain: DSGVTQTPKHLITATGQRVTLRCSPRSGDLSVYWYQQSLDQGLQFLIQYYNGEERAKGNILERFSAQQFPDLHSELNLSSLELGDSALYFCASSVEGARGNTIYFGEGSWLTVV.

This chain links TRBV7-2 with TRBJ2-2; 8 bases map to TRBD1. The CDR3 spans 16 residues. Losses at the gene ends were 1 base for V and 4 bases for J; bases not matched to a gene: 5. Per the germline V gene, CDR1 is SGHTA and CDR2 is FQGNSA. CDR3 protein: CASSLVPRGPTGELFF. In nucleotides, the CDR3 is TGTGCCAGCAGCTTAGTACCCAGGGGGCCCACCGGGGAGCTGTTTTTT.